This T cell receptor beta chain comes out of a study of T cells after yellow fever vaccination. Findings and caveats of the study: Abundant bulk-derived clonotypes could contaminate FACS-sorted repertoires.

The V end lost 0 bases, the J end lost 1 base, and 9 bases lay between the germline ends. CDR1 MNHEY and CDR2 SVGAGI come from the germline V gene. The CDR3 totals 15 residues. TCRdb re-derived calls from the 5' RACE reads in MiXCR, one entry per CDR3 protein. This table holds some 27,000 distinct CDR3 sequences, roughly 6.3% found once. The origin of this receptor is a man aged 25 to 40 who received the YFV17D yellow fever vaccine. The V and J genes are TRBV6-5 and TRBJ1-1, with no clear D. The sequences come from PBMCs, either bulk or a sorted T-cell subset (CD4+, CD8+, memory, or dextramer-sorted; not recorded which), collected on the day of the yellow fever booster vaccination. CDR3 sequence reads: CASSYSIRENTEAFF. The CDR3 nucleotides are TGTGCCAGCAGTTACTCGATTAGAGAGAACACTGAAGCTTTCTTT.